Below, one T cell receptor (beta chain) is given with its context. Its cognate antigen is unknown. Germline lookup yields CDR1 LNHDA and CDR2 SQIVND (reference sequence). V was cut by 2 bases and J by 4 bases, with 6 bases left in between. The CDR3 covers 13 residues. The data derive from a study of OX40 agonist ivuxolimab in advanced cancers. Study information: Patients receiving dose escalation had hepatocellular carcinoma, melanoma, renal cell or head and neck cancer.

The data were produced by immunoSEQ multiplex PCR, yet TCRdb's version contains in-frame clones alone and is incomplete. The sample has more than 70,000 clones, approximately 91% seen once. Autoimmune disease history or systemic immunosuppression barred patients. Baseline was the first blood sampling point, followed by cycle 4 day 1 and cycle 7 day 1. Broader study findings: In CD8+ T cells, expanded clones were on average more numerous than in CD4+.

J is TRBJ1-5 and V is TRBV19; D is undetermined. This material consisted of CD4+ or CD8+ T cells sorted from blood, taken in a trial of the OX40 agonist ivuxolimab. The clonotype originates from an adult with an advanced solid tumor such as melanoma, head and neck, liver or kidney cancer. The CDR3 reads CASSITLNQPQHF. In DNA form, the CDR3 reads TGTGCCAGTAGTATAACACTTAATCAGCCCCAGCATTTT.